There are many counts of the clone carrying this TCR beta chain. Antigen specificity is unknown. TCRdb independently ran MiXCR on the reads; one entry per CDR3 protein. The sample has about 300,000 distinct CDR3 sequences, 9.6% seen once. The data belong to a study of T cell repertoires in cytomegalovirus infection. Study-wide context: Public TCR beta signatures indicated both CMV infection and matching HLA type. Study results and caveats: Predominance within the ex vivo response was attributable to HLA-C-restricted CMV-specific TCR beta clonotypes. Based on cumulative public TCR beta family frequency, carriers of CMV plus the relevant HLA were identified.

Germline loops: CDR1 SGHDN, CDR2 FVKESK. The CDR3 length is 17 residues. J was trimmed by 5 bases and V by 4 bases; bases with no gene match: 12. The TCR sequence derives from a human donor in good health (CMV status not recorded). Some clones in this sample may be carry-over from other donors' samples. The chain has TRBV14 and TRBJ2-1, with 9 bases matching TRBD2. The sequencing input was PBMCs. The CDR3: CASSPGLAGLQHNEQFF. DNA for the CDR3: TGTGCCAGCAGCCCGGGGCTAGCGGGGCTCCAACACAATGAGCAGTTCTTC.